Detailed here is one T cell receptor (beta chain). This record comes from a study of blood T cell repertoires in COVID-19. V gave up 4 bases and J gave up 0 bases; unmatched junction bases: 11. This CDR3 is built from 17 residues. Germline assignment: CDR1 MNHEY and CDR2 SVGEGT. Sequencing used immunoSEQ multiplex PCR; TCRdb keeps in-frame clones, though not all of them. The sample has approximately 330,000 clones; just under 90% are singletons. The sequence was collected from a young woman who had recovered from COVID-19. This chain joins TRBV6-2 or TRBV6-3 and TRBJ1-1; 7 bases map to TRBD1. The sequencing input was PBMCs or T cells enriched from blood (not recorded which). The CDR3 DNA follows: TGTGCCAGCAGTTTTGCCCCCAGGGGGATTTTGAACACTGAAGCTTTCTTT. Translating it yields CASSFAPRGILNTEAFF.